The 25 T cell receptor beta chains reported below all come from one sample, sequenced in a study of blood T cell repertoires in COVID-19. Sequencing used immunoSEQ multiplex PCR; TCRdb keeps in-frame clones, though not all of them. Of a few hundred thousand clones listed, 70% to 90% are singletons. The sequencing sample was made of peripheral blood. The receptor source for this set is a young woman with acute or convalescent COVID-19.

This clone appeared a few times. The gene calls are TRBV7-2 and TRBJ2-1, with 11 bases aligning to TRBD2. The CDR3 runs 15 residues. Per the germline V gene, CDR1 is SGHTA and CDR2 is FQGNSA. Germline trimming cut 2 bases from V and 5 bases from J; bases unmatched to any gene: 2. Here the CDR3 DNA reads TGTGCCAGCAGCTTATTTAGCGGGAGGGACAATGAGCAGTTCTTC. It codes for CASSLFSGRDNEQFF.

The rearrangement links TRBV6-5 to TRBJ2-5, with D perhaps TRBD1 (6 bases). This CDR3 comprises 12 residues. Germline V CDR1 and CDR2: MNHEY, SVGAGI. The germline V and J ends were trimmed by 9 bases and 5 bases, with 13 bases remaining between them. CDR3 in DNA: TGTGCCAGTACAGGGACCCAGGAGACCCAGTACTTC. It encodes CASTGTQETQYF.

This rearrangement joins TRBV6-5 to TRBJ1-1; D unclear. Germline values: CDR1 MNHEY, CDR2 SVGAGI. There are 11 residues in the CDR3. Between the trimmed V and J ends, which lost 9 bases and 5 bases, there was a span of 10 bases. The CDR3 DNA is TGTGCCAGTGCTAGTAGTACTGAAGCTTTCTTT. Residues: CASASSTEAFF.

V and J are TRBV7-2 and TRBJ1-6; D is perhaps TRBD1 (6 bases). The CDR3 contains 15 residues. Trimming cost V 5 bases and J 7 bases, with 15 bases left between them. Germline V gives CDR1 SGHTA, CDR2 FQGNSA. CDR3 sequence: CASSPQGGTNSPLHF. The DNA of the CDR3 is TGTGCCAGCAGCCCACAGGGCGGAACAAATTCACCCCTCCACTTT.

A single count supports this clone. V and J are TRBV15 and TRBJ2-3, with 7 bases that match TRBD1. V was clipped by 9 bases and J by 3 bases; unmatched bases: 6. The CDR3 totals 13 residues. Germline loops: CDR1 LNHNV, CDR2 YYDKDF (reference sequence). CDR3 amino acids: CATRTGETDTQYF. For the CDR3, the DNA is TGTGCCACGCGGACAGGCGAAACAGATACGCAGTATTTT.

This CDR3 is CASTPDSVSYEQYF. The DNA of the CDR3 is TGTGCCAGCACCCCAGACTCCGTGTCCTACGAGCAGTACTTC. The chain joins TRBV7-2 to TRBJ2-7, with no clear D. The length of the CDR3 is 14 residues. V was shortened by 7 bases and J by 1 base, with 14 bases between the two germline ends. In germline, CDR1 is SGHTA, CDR2 FQGNSA.

The table lists this clone with a few counts. J is TRBJ1-2 and V is TRBV5-4; 10 bases fit TRBD1. The CDR3 is made up of 14 amino acids. V shed 1 base, J shed 8 bases, and the junction held 5 bases outside the gene matches. CDR1 and CDR2 from the germline V gene are SGHNT and YYREEE (reference sequence). This CDR3 reads CASSLPGTGVGYTF. CDR3 nucleotides: TGTGCCAGCAGCTTGCCGGGGACAGGGGTGGGCTACACCTTC.

The DNA of the CDR3 is TGTGCCAGCATGTCGACAGGTAACACTGAAGCTTTCTTT. Its protein is CASMSTGNTEAFF. The chain employs TRBV28 and TRBJ1-1, with TRBD1 as a possible D gene (6 bases). V lost 7 bases and J lost 2, with 11 bases in between. This CDR3 region has 13 residues. Looked up from germline, CDR1 is MDHEN and CDR2 is SYDVKM.

The chain carries TRBV7-2 and TRBJ2-4; 7 bases line up with TRBD2. The CDR3 totals 14 residues. With 1 base clipped from V and 6 bases from J, the junction kept 3 bases outside the gene matches. CDR1 and CDR2 from the germline V gene are SGHTA and FQGNSA. CDR3 in DNA: TGTGCCAGCAGCTTAGGCGCTAGCGGAAACATTCAGTACTTC. Amino acids: CASSLGASGNIQYF.

This clone was seen a few times. The chain has TRBV7-9 and TRBJ2-2; unclear D gene. This CDR3 is 15 amino acids long. The germline V and J ends were trimmed by 5 bases and 1 base, with 11 bases remaining between them. Germline CDR1 SEHNR, CDR2 FQNEAQ (reference sequence). The CDR3 loop reads CASSPQTGNTGELFF. CDR3 nucleotide sequence: TGTGCCAGCAGCCCTCAGACGGGGAACACCGGGGAGCTGTTTTTT.

The rearrangement uses TRBV6-5 and TRBJ1-6, with 8 bases that match TRBD1. J was trimmed by 6 bases and V by 5 bases; bases with no gene match: 3. Germline lookup yields CDR1 MNHEY and CDR2 SVGAGI. CDR3 length equals 14 residues. The CDR3 loop reads CASSLGQGNSPLHF. CDR3 sequence (DNA): TGTGCCAGCAGTCTTGGACAGGGTAATTCACCCCTCCACTTT.

This clone was seen only a few times. The CDR3 sequence: CASSLGGGQPTDTQYF. The CDR3 nucleotides read TGTGCCAGCAGCTTGGGAGGCGGACAGCCGACAGATACGCAGTATTTT. V and J are TRBV5-8 and TRBJ2-3; D might be TRBD1 (6 bases). There are 16 residues in the CDR3. V was clipped by 0 bases and J by 3 bases, with 14 bases between them. Germline CDR1 is SGHTS and CDR2 is YDEGEE.

The CDR3 DNA follows: TGTGCCAGTAGTCCGGACTACGAGGAGACCCAGTACTTC. It yields the protein CASSPDYEETQYF. This sequence joins TRBV19 and TRBJ2-5; the D gene is possibly TRBD2 (6 bases). Per germline, CDR1 LNHDA and CDR2 SQIVND (reference sequence). V dropped 5 bases and J dropped 5 bases, with 12 bases sitting between them. The CDR3 is 13 amino acids.

The chain has TRBV9 and TRBJ2-2; possible D gene TRBD1, 7 bases. The CDR3 has 16 residues. The germline V gene encodes CDR1 SGDLS and CDR2 YYNGEE. V gave up 1 base and J gave up 4 bases, with 14 bases separating them. The DNA of the CDR3 is TGTGCCAGCAGCGTAACTGCAGGGGGGATCACCGGGGAGCTGTTTTTT. Amino acids: CASSVTAGGITGELFF. Complete variable domain (other parts from reference TRBV9 and TRBJ2-2): DSGVTQTPKHLITATGQRVTLRCSPRSGDLSVYWYQQSLDQGLQFLIQYYNGEERAKGNILERFSAQQFPDLHSELNLSSLELGDSALYFCASSVTAGGITGELFFGEGSRLTVL.

This chain joins TRBV27 and TRBJ1-4; a possible D gene is TRBD1 (5 bases). V was shortened by 4 bases and J by 8 bases, with 17 bases between the two germline ends. CDR3 length: 15 amino acids. CDR1 and CDR2 from the germline V gene are MNHEY and SMNVEV (reference sequence). The CDR3 DNA sequence: TGTGCCAGCAGTTCCTGGGCCAGGGAGGGCGAAAAACTGTTTTTT. Amino acids: CASSSWAREGEKLFF.

The chain is built from TRBV6-2 or TRBV6-3 and TRBJ1-2, with 8 positions matching TRBD1. CDR1 and CDR2 (germline): MNHEY, SVGEGT. The CDR3 contains 14 residues. The V gene end was trimmed by 6 bases and the J gene end by 4 bases; junction bases not matched to a gene: 7. This CDR3 reads CASSGQGISYGYTF. CDR3 nucleotides: TGTGCCAGCAGCGGACAGGGAATTAGCTATGGCTACACCTTC.

This chain joins TRBV24-1 and TRBJ2-3; 8 nucleotides line up with TRBD1. Trimming cost V 4 bases and J 4 bases; bases outside gene matches: 9. Germline CDR1 KGHDR, CDR2 SFDVKD. The length of the CDR3 is 16 residues. The CDR3 DNA follows: TGTGCCACCAGTGACCGGACAGGGCCCGATTCAGATACGCAGTATTTT. Translating gives CATSDRTGPDSDTQYF.

The V gene is TRBV19, the J gene TRBJ2-3, with D tentatively TRBD2 (6 bases). Germline assignment: CDR1 LNHDA and CDR2 SQIVND (reference sequence). This CDR3 contains 15 residues. With 4 bases removed from V and 5 bases from J, the gap between germline ends came to 16 bases. The CDR3 spells CASSTGLTPQDTQYF. The CDR3 bases are TGTGCCAGTAGTACGGGACTCACTCCACAAGATACGCAGTATTTT.

The J gene is TRBJ2-7, the V gene TRBV9; D may be TRBD2 (6 bases). This CDR3 contains 14 residues. Germline V CDR1 and CDR2: SGDLS, YYNGEE. V gave up 5 bases and J gave up 0 bases, with 12 bases separating them. CDR3 in DNA: TGTGCCAGCAGTGGGTGGGAGGACTCCTACGAGCAGTACTTC. Translating gives CASSGWEDSYEQYF.

The chain uses TRBV19 and TRBJ1-1; a weak D match, TRBD1 (5 bases). Germline CDR1 reads LNHDA; CDR2 reads SQIVND (reference sequence). This CDR3 contains 13 residues. V was clipped by 5 bases and J by 10 bases, with 17 bases between them. The CDR3 loop is CASSPQVGPGAFF. CDR3 nucleotides: TGTGCCAGTAGTCCCCAGGTGGGGCCGGGAGCTTTCTTT.

The chain recombines TRBV9 with TRBJ1-3; D is perhaps TRBD1 (5 bases). Per germline, CDR1 SGDLS and CDR2 YYNGEE. This CDR3 has 14 amino acids. Trimming took 3 bases from V and 2 from J, leaving 9 bases between them. CDR3 residues: CASSGGHAGNTIYF. CDR3 bases: TGTGCCAGCAGCGGAGGACACGCTGGAAACACCATATATTTT. The variable domain in full, completed from reference TRBV9 and TRBJ1-3, reads DSGVTQTPKHLITATGQRVTLRCSPRSGDLSVYWYQQSLDQGLQFLIQYYNGEERAKGNILERFSAQQFPDLHSELNLSSLELGDSALYFCASSGGHAGNTIYFGEGSWLTVV.

The chain combines TRBV19 with TRBJ2-1; 7 bases align to TRBD2. The V and J ends lost 3 bases and 7 bases, in that order; junction bases with no gene match: 6. CDR3 size: 14 residues. Germline V gene sequence: CDR1 LNHDA, CDR2 SQIVND (reference sequence). DNA of the CDR3: TGTGCCAGTAGTATGGGAGGGGCGGGAAATGAGCAGTTCTTC. The encoded protein is CASSMGGAGNEQFF.

This chain uses TRBV23-1 with TRBJ1-2; maybe TRBD1 (5 bases). TRBV23-1 is sorted into the ORF group, with uncertain function. CDR3 length: 18 residues. Between the trimmed V and J ends, which lost 3 bases and 3 bases, there was a span of 23 bases. The CDR3: CASSHQRLGRVTHYGYTF. The CDR3 nucleotides are TGCGCCAGCAGTCATCAAAGGTTGGGCAGGGTAACCCACTATGGCTACACCTTC.

This clone appeared a single time. This chain links TRBV6-2 or TRBV6-3 with TRBJ2-1; no clear D. The CDR3 contains 14 residues. Germline values: CDR1 MNHEY, CDR2 SVGEGT. V was clipped by 2 bases and J by 0 bases, with 5 bases between them. CDR3: CASSYRASYNEQFF. The CDR3 region has the DNA TGTGCCAGCAGTTACAGAGCCTCCTACAATGAGCAGTTCTTC.

The CDR3 DNA follows: TGCGCCAGCAGTGAGGGCGGGAGGGCCACAGATACGCAGTATTTT. Translated, it gives CASSEGGRATDTQYF. V is TRBV10-2 and J is TRBJ2-3, with 9 bases that match TRBD2. The J segment lost 2 bases and the V segment lost 2 bases, leaving 2 bases of the junction unmatched. Germline V gene lookup returns CDR1 WSHSY and CDR2 SAAADI. The CDR3 covers 15 residues.